Each of the 19 T cell receptor beta chains below was sequenced from the same sample in a study of PD-L1 blockade in urothelial cancer. Sequencing was performed with immunoSEQ multiplex PCR; in TCRdb, only in-frame clones are kept and a portion is missing. The data show more than 45,000 clones, approximately 90% seen once. Specimen: PBMCs, collected around atezolizumab (anti-PD-L1) treatment. Every receptor here comes from a man at least 80 years old with urothelial cancer.

This clone showed up just once. The gene calls are TRBV5-5 and TRBJ2-4; D may be TRBD2 (5 bases). This CDR3 spans 14 amino acids. Trimming left V 0 bases short and J 3 bases short, with 7 bases between. Germline-derived CDR1 and CDR2 are SGHKS and YYEKEE (reference sequence). The CDR3 region has the DNA TGTGCCAGCAGCTTGGAGGGAGACAAAAACATTCAGTACTTC. It specifies CASSLEGDKNIQYF. The complete variable domain, with remaining parts taken from reference TRBV5-5 and TRBJ2-4, reads DAGVTQSPTHLIKTRGQQVTLRCSPISGHKSVSWYQQVLGQGPQFIFQYYEKEERGRGNFPDRFSARQFPNYSSELNVNALLLGDSALYLCASSLEGDKNIQYFGAGTRLSVL.

The chain joins TRBV29-1 to TRBJ2-1, with TRBD2 identical over 14 bases. Trimming took 1 base from V and 8 from J; bases not matched to a gene: 7. Germline V gene lookup returns CDR1 SQVTM and CDR2 ANQGSEA. This CDR3 is built from 16 residues. CDR3: CSVEAPTSGRVYEQFF. The CDR3 DNA follows: TGCAGCGTTGAAGCGCCGACTAGCGGGAGGGTATATGAGCAGTTCTTC.

This rearrangement joins TRBV28 to TRBJ1-5; D is unresolved. The CDR3 runs 16 residues. Trimming took off 3 bases at V and 0 bases at J, with 12 bases between the two ends. Germline assignment: CDR1 MDHEN and CDR2 SYDVKM. This chain's CDR3 is CASSFSRGLSNQPQHF. As DNA, the CDR3 is TGTGCCAGCAGTTTTTCACGCGGACTTAGCAATCAGCCCCAGCATTTT.

The chain recombines TRBV4-1 with TRBJ2-1, with D maybe TRBD2 (6 bases). Trimming removed 0 bases at V and 8 bases at J, with 17 bases between. Germline CDR1 MGHRA, CDR2 YSYEKL. There are 16 residues in the CDR3. The CDR3 coding sequence is TGCGCCAGCAGCCAAGATCCGGCGGGACGGTGGGATGAGCAGTTCTTC. It translates to CASSQDPAGRWDEQFF.

This clone was seen a single time. The chain uses TRBV10-3 and TRBJ1-2; TRBD1 is a possible D gene (5 bases). Trimming stripped 7 bases from V and 0 bases from J, with 12 bases between. CDR1 is ENHRY and CDR2 is SYGVKD in the germline V gene. The CDR3 has 14 residues. The DNA for the CDR3 is TGTGCCATCACGGGGGAAACAACTAACTATGGCTACACCTTC. It yields the protein CAITGETTNYGYTF.

The genes are TRBV19 and TRBJ1-4; possibly TRBD1 for D (6 bases). The CDR3 contains 13 residues. The V gene lost 4 bases and the J gene lost 8 bases, with 11 bases spanning the gap. Germline V gene sequence: CDR1 LNHDA, CDR2 SQIVND (reference sequence). The CDR3 bases are TGTGCCAGTAGTAAGGGACAACGAGAAAAACTGTTTTTT. This codes for CASSKGQREKLFF.

The V call is TRBV9, the J call TRBJ1-3; 12 bases match TRBD1. This CDR3 has 16 residues. J lost 4 bases, V lost 4 bases, and 6 bases had no gene match. Germline assignment: CDR1 SGDLS and CDR2 YYNGEE. This chain's CDR3 is CASSPRDRGLGNTIYF. Written as DNA, the CDR3 is TGTGCCAGCAGCCCACGGGACAGGGGGCTGGGAAACACCATATATTTT.

The chain joins TRBV6-6 to TRBJ2-1, with D hard to call. V was clipped by 4 bases and J by 15 bases, with 19 bases between them. The germline V gene encodes CDR1 MNHNY and CDR2 SVGAGI (reference sequence). The CDR3 sequence is 13 residues long. CDR3 nucleotides: TGTGCCAGCAGTTCCCGAGAACACGAGGATAGGTTCTTC. This translates into CASSSREHEDRFF.

V is TRBV19 and J is TRBJ2-4; TRBD1 matches at 10 bases. The trim removed 3 bases at V and 7 bases at J, leaving 3 bases unmatched. CDR1 is LNHDA and CDR2 is SQIVND in the germline V gene (reference sequence). The CDR3 sequence is 14 residues long. In nucleotides, the CDR3 is TGTGCCAGTAGTATCCCGGACAGGGGGAACATTCAGTACTTC. This encodes CASSIPDRGNIQYF.

The chain links TRBV2 to TRBJ2-1, with TRBD2 matching over 9 bases. CDR3 length equals 13 residues. Germline CDR1 reads SNHLY; CDR2 reads FYNNEI. V lost 10 bases and J lost 4; bases outside the gene matches: 5. This chain's CDR3 is CANSGSRYNEQFF. CDR3 bases: TGTGCCAATAGCGGGAGCAGGTACAATGAGCAGTTCTTC.

The chain combines TRBV7-2 with TRBJ2-5; a weak D match, TRBD1 (7 bases). Trimming stripped 1 base from V and 3 bases from J, with 12 bases between. This CDR3 contains 15 residues. CDR1 is SGHTA, CDR2 FQGNSA, per germline. The CDR3 DNA reads TGTGCCAGCAGCTTAGGGGGCAGGGGGGAAGAGACCCAGTACTTC. This translates into CASSLGGRGEETQYF.

The J gene is TRBJ1-1, the V gene TRBV11-2, with D unresolved. In germline, CDR1 is SGHAT, CDR2 FQNNGV. V lost 4 bases and J lost 5, with 14 bases in between. The CDR3 runs 14 residues. The chain's CDR3 is CASSSRTEGTEAFF. The CDR3, as DNA: TGTGCCAGCAGCTCCCGGACGGAGGGAACTGAAGCTTTCTTT.

The chain couples TRBV5-6 to TRBJ2-7; the D is unclear. CDR3 length equals 12 residues. V lost 4 bases to trimming and J lost 0 bases, with 5 bases between them. Germline-derived CDR1 and CDR2 are SGHDT and YYEEEE. CDR3 region: CASSAGSYEQYF. The CDR3 nucleotides are TGTGCCAGCAGCGCCGGCTCCTACGAGCAGTACTTC.

The rearrangement links TRBV7-8 to TRBJ2-3; a possible D gene is TRBD2 (7 bases). The CDR3 has 16 amino acids. Trimming stripped 1 base from V and 2 bases from J, with 13 bases between. Germline values: CDR1 SGHVS, CDR2 FQNEAQ. The CDR3 loop reads CASSLGGGGPTDTQYF. The CDR3 DNA reads TGTGCCAGCAGCTTAGGAGGGGGAGGGCCCACAGATACGCAGTATTTT.

This clone has only a few counts. The rearrangement uses TRBV7-9 and TRBJ2-2, with D maybe TRBD1 (6 bases). Trimming left V 5 bases short and J 10 bases short, with 11 bases between. Germline CDR1 SEHNR, CDR2 FQNEAQ (reference sequence). CDR3 length: 12 residues. CDR3 region: CASSNREEELFF. In DNA form, the CDR3 reads TGTGCCAGCAGCAACAGGGAAGAGGAGCTGTTTTTT. Variable domain in full (rest from reference TRBV7-9 and TRBJ2-2): DTGVSQNPRHKITKRGQNVTFRCDPISEHNRLYWYRQTLGQGPEFLTYFQNEAQLEKSRLLSDRFSAERPKGSFSTLEIQRTEQGDSAMYLCASSNREEELFFGEGSRLTVL.

The J gene is TRBJ2-7, the V gene TRBV25-1; 10 nucleotides align to TRBD1. Germline values: CDR1 MGHDK, CDR2 SYGVNS. There are 14 residues in the CDR3. V shed 1 base, J shed 6 bases, and the junction held 3 bases outside the gene matches. CDR3 residues: CASSEWGTGVEQYF. The CDR3 DNA follows: TGTGCCAGCAGTGAATGGGGGACAGGGGTCGAGCAGTACTTC.

The chain has TRBV28 and TRBJ2-7; D not certain. The CDR3 consists of 14 residues. Trimming left V 3 bases short and J 5 bases short, with 14 bases between. CDR1 and CDR2 (germline): MDHEN, SYDVKM. CDR3 DNA: TGTGCCAGCAGTTTCTCCTTGAGCCCAAACGAGCAGTACTTC. Amino acids: CASSFSLSPNEQYF.

The rearrangement joins TRBV12-5 to TRBJ2-7; 13 positions agree with TRBD2. Germline CDR1 LGHNT, CDR2 FRNRAP. V dropped 3 bases and J dropped 7; count of bases not matched to a gene: 6. CDR3 size: 15 residues. The DNA of the CDR3 is TGTGCTAGTGGTTTCGGACTAGCGGGAGAAAGAGAGCAGTACTTC. Its protein is CASGFGLAGEREQYF.

Here the CDR3 reads CASSRGVGAFF. CDR3 coding DNA: TGTGCCAGCAGCAGGGGCGTAGGAGCTTTCTTT. The V gene is TRBV21-1, the J gene TRBJ1-1; the table's D gene call, TRBD1, was not cross checked with the DNA. TRBV21-1 is a pseudogene locus. The CDR3 has 11 residues.